The present T cell receptor beta chain was sequenced within a study of T-cell memory formation after mild COVID-19. This clonotype has a handful of counts. MiXCR was run by TCRdb on the 5' RACE reads, yielding one entry per CDR3 protein. The profile shows roughly 620,000 distinct CDR3 sequences, roughly 18% of them singletons. V lost 4 bases and J lost 3, with 7 bases in between. This CDR3 contains 14 residues. Germline CDR1 LGHDT, CDR2 YNNKEL (reference sequence). The sample comprised PBMCs or a T cell subset sorted from them (not recorded which). The chain employs TRBV3-1 and TRBJ1-6; D gene ambiguous. The sequence was collected from an adult woman who had mild COVID-19 (a few samples of this study predate the infection). Cell type and time point are not known. Here the CDR3 reads CASSRTDYNSPLHF. CDR3 coding DNA: TGTGCCAGCAGCCGTACAGACTATAATTCACCCCTCCACTTT. Complete variable domain (other parts from reference TRBV3-1 and TRBJ1-6): DTAVSQTPKYLVTQMGNDKSIKCEQNLGHDTMYWYKQDSKKFLKIMFSYNNKELIINETVPNRFSPKSPDKAHLNLHINSLELGDSAVYFCASSRTDYNSPLHFGNGTRLTVT.